This TCR beta chain was recovered during a study of T-cell reconstitution after alpha-beta-depleted transplantation in children. Points from the study as a whole: A year post-transplant, T-cell counts and diversity derived mostly from newly produced T cells. Several hundred expanded graft clones reportedly were the source of alpha-beta T cells about two months after transplant. Certain patients had high TCRbeta diversity at day 60, and it came from recipient T cells and thymic progenitors that survived.

TCRbeta library preparation incorporated unique molecular identifiers. A single record per CDR3 protein comes from TCRdb applying MiXCR to the PCR reads. Here the sample spans about 200,000 distinct CDR3 sequences, under 8.5% being singletons. Germline V lookup: CDR1 SGHRS, CDR2 YFSETQ. The CDR3 has 16 residues. Trimming removed 4 bases from V and 0 bases from J, with 16 bases in between. This clonotype appeared many times. The antigen remains unidentified. The V gene is TRBV5-1, the J gene TRBJ1-1, with D possibly TRBD1 on 6 matching bases. The sequencing used PBMCs, collected before TCRalphabeta/CD19-depleted stem cell transplant. The TCR originated in a boy between 2 and 10 years old with acute lymphoblastic leukemia, due to receive a stem cell transplant. The CDR3 DNA reads as TGCGCCAGCAGCCCCTATAGGGGACACATGAACACTGAAGCTTTCTTT. Amino acid sequence: CASSPYRGHMNTEAFF.